The rows below give T cell receptor beta chains drawn from one sample of a study of tumor-infiltrating lymphocytes in oesophageal squamous cell carcinoma. One entry per CDR3 protein, called by TCRdb with MiXCR from the PCR reads. This sample has approximately 19,000 distinct CDR3 sequences, with 35% to 45% found just once. Sequencing used normal esophageal tissue next to the tumor. The receptors come from a male donor with esophageal squamous cell carcinoma. CDR3s include the opening cysteine and the closing phenylalanine or tryptophan. The D gene is left open where the match is weak. Rows may omit the clone size; those that give it use once, few, many or a size class.

TRBV20-1	TRBD1	TRBJ2-5	many	TGCAGTGCCTGGGACAGGGGGCGCGGGATGGAGACCCAGTACTTC	CSAWDRGRGMETQYF
TRBV29-1	-	TRBJ2-7	few	TGCAGCGTTGAAGATCGCAATAAACAGGGGAGGGAACAGTACTTC	CSVEDRNKQGREQYF
TRBV6-1	TRBD2	TRBJ2-3	many	TGTGCCAGCAGTGAACAAGCGGGAGGGCCAGATACGCAGTATTTT	CASSEQAGGPDTQYF
TRBV7-1	TRBD2	TRBJ2-7	-	TGTGCCAGCCGCAGAAACGGAGACGGGGGGGAGCAGTACTTC	CASRRNGDGGEQYF
TRBV27	TRBD1	TRBJ2-5	-	TGTGCCAGCACTCCAAAACAGGGGCCCCTCAGTTTC	CASTPKQGPLSF
TRBV3-1	TRBD1	TRBJ1-1	few	TGTGCCAGCAGCCGCCGGGACAGGGCCACTGAAGCTTTCTTT	CASSRRDRATEAFF
TRBV7-4	-	TRBJ2-3	few	TGTGCCAGCAGCTTAAGGGGGGTTAGCACAGATACGCAGTATTTT	CASSLRGVSTDTQYF
TRBV6-6	-	TRBJ2-7	-	TGTGCCAGCAGTGAGACGGCGGTGCACTACGAGCAGTACTTC	CASSETAVHYEQYF
TRBV7-6	TRBD1	TRBJ2-7	-	TGTGCCAGCAGCTATGACAGGGGAGCGCCCGAGCAGTACTTC	CASSYDRGAPEQYF
TRBV11-2	-	TRBJ2-7	-	TGTGCCAGCAGCTTAGATCAGGCAGGGGACGAGCAGTACTTC	CASSLDQAGDEQYF
TRBV6-1	TRBD2	TRBJ2-7	few	TGTGCCAGCAGGTCGGGAGGGGCCGACGAGCAGTACTTC	CASRSGGADEQYF
TRBV7-9	TRBD2	TRBJ2-7	-	TGTGCCAGCAGCTTAAGAGACGGGACTAGCGGGAATGTTGAGCAGTACTTC	CASSLRDGTSGNVEQYF
TRBV7-4	-	TRBJ1-2	-	TGTGCCAGCCGCAGGGAAGGAGCTGGCTACACCTTC	CASRREGAGYTF